Below, 5 T cell receptor beta chains from the same sample are listed, as sequenced in a study of molecular identifiers for immune sequencing clone quantification. TCRdb passed the PCR reads through MiXCR, listing each CDR3 protein once. The sample contains roughly 71,000 distinct CDR3 sequences, less than 20% of which appear only once. Sequencing was carried out using naive CD8+ T cells from blood, with Jurkat cell RNA spiked in. As for subset: FACS-sorted CD8+CD4-CCR7+CD45RA+ naive T cells. The receptors come from a human donor in good health. Some libraries in this study had Jurkat cell RNA spiked in.

Concerning this clonotype itself: A much bigger clone sits one base away, suggesting this may be a read error. The gene calls are TRBV12-3 or TRBV12-4 and TRBJ2-7; D is uncertain. The CDR3 spans 15 residues. The germline V and J ends were trimmed by 5 bases and 12 bases, with 26 bases remaining between them. Here the CDR3 reads CASSILHGPPDGRYF. DNA of the CDR3: TGTGCCAGCAGTATACTCCACGGACCGCCTGACGGGCGGTACTTC.

A note on this clonotype: This clone may be a read error of a much larger clone one base away. The gene calls are TRBV2 and TRBJ1-2, with D possibly TRBD1 on 6 matching bases. CDR3 length: 14 amino acids. Germline values: CDR1 SNHLY, CDR2 FYNNEI. The CDR3 bases are TGTGTCAGCAGGGGACCGGGACCGCCCTATGGCTACACCTTC. As protein: CVSRGPGPPYGYTF.

In its sample, this clonotype was seen many times. V usage is TRBV20-1 and J usage is TRBJ1-5, with 7 bases fitting TRBD1. This CDR3 contains 13 residues. With V trimmed by 5 bases and J by 5 bases, 6 bases remained unmatched. Germline CDR1 is DFQATT and CDR2 is SNEGSKA (reference sequence). As DNA, the CDR3 is TGCAGTGCTGGGGCCGGGACAGATCAGCCCCAGCATTTT. It encodes CSAGAGTDQPQHF.

This clonotype was found many times. This chain joins TRBV5-8 and TRBJ2-3; TRBD2 might be the D (6 bases). The V end lost 0 bases, the J end lost 0 bases, and 11 bases lay between the germline ends. This CDR3 has 16 residues. Germline V gene lookup returns CDR1 SGHTS and CDR2 YDEGEE. The DNA of the CDR3 is TGTGCCAGCAGCTTGGTTGCGGGAACTAGCACAGATACGCAGTATTTT. Encoded protein: CASSLVAGTSTDTQYF.

This clonotype came up a few times. The chain recombines TRBV20-1 with TRBJ2-1; D ambiguous. CDR1 is DFQATT and CDR2 is SNEGSKA in the germline V gene (reference sequence). The CDR3 contains 17 residues. V was pared by 0 bases and J by 9 bases, with 24 bases between. CDR3 in DNA: TGCAGTGCTAGAGATCTTTCGCGGCCTAGTGGTGTTGGTGAGCAGTTCTTC. Protein sequence: CSARDLSRPSGVGEQFF.